This entry lists 9 T cell receptor beta chains sequenced from one sample in a study (dated by TCRdb to the mid-2010s). The method was 5' RACE. For sequencing, an Illumina MiSeq was employed. TCRdb redid the processing of the public reads, applying fastp at Q25 and MiXCR, and retained in-frame beta chains. Under each unique CDR3 protein, matching rows form one entry showing the most common genes and DNA. Across this sample there are about 11,000 distinct CDR3 sequences, with 45% to 50% seen only once. Jointly, the top ten make up under 15% of the sample. The material sequenced was tumor-infiltrating naive CD4+ T cells sorted from the breast tumor. What this sample's cell subset or site label stands for: naive CD4+ T cells, CD4+CD45RA+CD25-. These receptors all come from a female donor with breast cancer.

CDR3 sequence reads: CSATRFTTSGTDTQYF. CDR3 DNA sequence: TGCAGTGCTACGCGATTCACGACTAGCGGGACAGATACGCAGTATTTT. This chain joins TRBV20-1 and TRBJ2-3; 10 nucleotides line up with TRBD2. V gave up 4 bases and J gave up 3 bases; unmatched junction bases: 10. The CDR3 sequence is 16 residues long. The V gene's germline CDR1 is DFQATT and CDR2 SNEGSKA (reference sequence).

There are a few counts of this clonotype. The chain uses TRBV24-1 and TRBJ1-5; D unclear. The CDR3 is made up of 9 amino acids. Germline CDR1 reads KGHDR; CDR2 reads SFDVKD. Trimming cost V 8 bases and J 9 bases, with 4 bases left between them. In DNA form, the CDR3 reads TGTGCCACCAACCTGCCCCAGCATTTT. It is translated as CATNLPQHF.

The V and J genes are TRBV11-2 and TRBJ2-2; possibly TRBD1 or TRBD2 for D (5 bases each). V gave up 1 base and J gave up 6 bases, with 12 bases separating them. This CDR3 has 15 residues. The V gene's germline CDR1 is SGHAT and CDR2 FQNNGV. The CDR3 sequence is CASSLGGAMSGELFF. The CDR3 DNA sequence: TGTGCCAGCAGCTTAGGAGGGGCTATGTCCGGGGAGCTGTTTTTT.

There are a few counts of this clonotype. This chain joins TRBV4-3 and TRBJ1-1, with TRBD1 as a possible D gene (6 bases). Per germline, CDR1 LGHNA and CDR2 YSLEER. V gave up 4 bases and J gave up 1 base, with 10 bases separating them. The CDR3 is made up of 14 amino acids. For the CDR3, the DNA is TGCGCCAGCAGCCGGAAACAGGGGAACACTGAAGCTTTCTTT. It translates to CASSRKQGNTEAFF.

Turning to this clonotype: A read error may be the cause here, since a much bigger clone is one base away. Because the CDR3 is missing its conserved closing phenylalanine or tryptophan, this is likely a read error. It is unclear where the CDR3 begins or ends on the DNA, so no DNA is shown, and the CDR3 is as TCRdb lists it. The chain uses TRBV20-1 and TRBJ2-7; the DNA was not used to check the table's D call, TRBD2. A total of 13 residues make up the CDR3, ends included. Germline loops: CDR1 DFQATT, CDR2 SNEGSKA (reference sequence). The CDR3 region is CSADPGTSGRPYA.

In its sample, this clonotype ranks as medium-sized. The chain is built from TRBV20-1 and TRBJ2-7; 14 nucleotides align to TRBD2. The CDR3 loop spans 13 amino acids. V was pared by 5 bases and J by 12 bases, with 9 bases of the junction left unmatched. CDR1 and CDR2 (germline): DFQATT, SNEGSKA (reference sequence). The DNA for the CDR3 is TGCAGTGCTGATCCGGGGACTAGCGGGAGACCGTACGTC. This encodes CSADPGTSGRPYV.

V usage is TRBV6-2 or TRBV6-3 and J usage is TRBJ1-1; 8 nucleotides agree with TRBD1. CDR1 and CDR2 (germline): MNHEY, SVGEGT. V lost 1 base to trimming and J lost 0 bases; unmatched junction nucleotides: 4. This CDR3 comprises 16 residues. The CDR3 DNA reads TGTGCCAGCAGTTACTTCCCGACAGGGGTGAACACTGAAGCTTTCTTT. Encoded protein: CASSYFPTGVNTEAFF.

This clonotype came up a few times. This rearrangement joins TRBV24-1 to TRBJ2-7; D is undetermined. The V end was cut by 10 bases, the J end by 5 bases, with 14 bases between. This CDR3 is built from 12 residues. Germline lookup yields CDR1 KGHDR and CDR2 SFDVKD. CDR3 bases: TGTGCCACGGGTACTTTGGGCGACGAGCAGTACGTC. This translates into CATGTLGDEQYV.

This chain links TRBV7-2 with TRBJ1-5, with a possible D match to TRBD1 (5 bases). The germline CDR1 and CDR2 sequences are SGHTA and FQGNSA. V was cut by 5 bases and J by 7 bases, with 12 bases left in between. There are 13 residues in the CDR3. The CDR3 here is CASSDRFNQPQHF. CDR3 DNA sequence: TGTGCCAGCAGCGACAGATTCAACCAGCCCCAGCATTTT.